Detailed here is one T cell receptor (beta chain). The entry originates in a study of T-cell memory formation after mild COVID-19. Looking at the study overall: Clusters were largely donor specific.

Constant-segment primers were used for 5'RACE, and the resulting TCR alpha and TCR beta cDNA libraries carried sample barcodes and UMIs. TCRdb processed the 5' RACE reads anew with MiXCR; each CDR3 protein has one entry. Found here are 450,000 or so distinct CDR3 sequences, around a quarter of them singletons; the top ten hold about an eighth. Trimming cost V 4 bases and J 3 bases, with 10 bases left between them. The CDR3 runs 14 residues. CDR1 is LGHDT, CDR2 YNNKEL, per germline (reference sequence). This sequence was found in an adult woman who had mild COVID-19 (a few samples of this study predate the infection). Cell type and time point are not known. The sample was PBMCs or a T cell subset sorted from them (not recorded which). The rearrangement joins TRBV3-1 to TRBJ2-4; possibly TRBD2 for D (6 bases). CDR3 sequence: CASSPAGVKNIQYF. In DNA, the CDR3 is TGTGCCAGCAGCCCAGCGGGTGTCAAAAACATTCAGTACTTC.